This paragraph covers one TCR beta chain sequence. The antigen remains undetermined. These data belong to a study of identifying expanded T cells in peripheral blood. Repertoires were generated with immunoSEQ multiplex PCR, while TCRdb's copy carries only in-frame clones and drops some. The sample has under 150,000 clones, 75% to 90% seen once; the top ten hold 7.5% to 9%. Study results and caveats: Clone count variance between roughly two-week samples rose with total template count. About 1.2 clones differed between technical replicates, versus 16.4 and 19 over time.

CDR3 length: 14 residues. The V gene's germline CDR1 is KGHSH and CDR2 LQKENI. Trimming took 3 bases from V and 1 from J, leaving 8 bases between them. No infections or other immune events were documented during collection. The chain has TRBV18 and TRBJ2-3; maybe TRBD2 (6 bases). This receptor was identified in a person aged 18-69 years in good health. Sequenced material: blood. CDR3 in DNA: TGTGCCAGCTCACCCGGCGGGGGCACAGATACGCAGTATTTT. This encodes CASSPGGGTDTQYF.